This T cell receptor (beta chain) appears in the sequencing data of a study of T cell responses to AZD1222 COVID-19 vaccine. Findings and limits, study-wide: Spike regions recognized by vaccine-associated CD4 TCRs spanned the protein, led by 160-218 and 743-854.

Germline loops: CDR1 SQVTM, CDR2 ANQGSEA. J was trimmed by 8 bases and V by 7 bases; bases with no gene match: 9. There are 12 residues in the CDR3. Some clones are missing from TCRdb's copy, which holds only in-frame ones; the method was immunoSEQ multiplex PCR. The sample consists of about 61,000 clones, about four fifths of them appearing once. Points on this clone: Its specificity is not known.

The source is an adult who received the AZD1222 COVID-19 vaccine. This chain connects TRBV29-1 to TRBJ1-2, with TRBD1 identical over 8 bases. This sample comprised peripheral blood, obtained 28 days after the second AZD1222 dose. In DNA form, the CDR3 reads TGCAGCGCCGTACAGGGGGGTTACGGCTACACCTTC. This sequence encodes CSAVQGGYGYTF.